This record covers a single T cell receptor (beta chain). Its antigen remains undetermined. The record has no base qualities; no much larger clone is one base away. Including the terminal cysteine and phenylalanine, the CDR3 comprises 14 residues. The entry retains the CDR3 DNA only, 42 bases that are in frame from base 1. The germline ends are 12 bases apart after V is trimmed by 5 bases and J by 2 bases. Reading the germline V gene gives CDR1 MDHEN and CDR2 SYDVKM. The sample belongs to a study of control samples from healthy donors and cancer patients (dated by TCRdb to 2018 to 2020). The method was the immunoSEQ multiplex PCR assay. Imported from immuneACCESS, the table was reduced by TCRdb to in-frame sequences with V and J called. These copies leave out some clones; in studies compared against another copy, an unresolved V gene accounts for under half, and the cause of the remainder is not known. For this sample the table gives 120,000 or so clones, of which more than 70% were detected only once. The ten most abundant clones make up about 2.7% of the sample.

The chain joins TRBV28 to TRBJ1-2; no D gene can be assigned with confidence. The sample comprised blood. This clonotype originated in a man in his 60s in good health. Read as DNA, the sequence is TGTGCCAGCAGTCCCCCGTGGACGAACTATGGCTACACCTTC. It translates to CASSPPWTNYGYTF.